This T cell receptor beta chain was profiled in a study of T cells in Graves' hyperthyroidism and ophthalmopathy. Study-wide points: It was a median about 6 months before onset that the model predicted ophthalmopathy.

Template material for amplifying TCR beta CDR3 regions consisted of RNA transcripts. First-round RT-PCR with HTBI primers amplified the TCR CDR3 region. MiXCR, applied by TCRdb to the multiplex PCR reads, yields one record per CDR3 protein. Among roughly 56,000 distinct CDR3 sequences listed, about 50% were seen once. The sample holds many counts of this clonotype. Its cognate antigen is unknown. Material: blood. The TCR was taken from a woman aged 25 to 39 with Graves' ophthalmopathy.

CDR3 sequence: CATSRRQGRWEKLFF. CDR3 DNA sequence: TGTGCCACCAGCAGAAGACAGGGAAGATGGGAAAAACTGTTTTTT. V is TRBV15 and J is TRBJ1-4; TRBD1 agrees at 7 bases. The junction had 8 bases not matched to a gene; V was cut back by 2 bases and J by 8 bases. This CDR3 has 15 amino acids. The germline V gene encodes CDR1 LNHNV and CDR2 YYDKDF (reference sequence).